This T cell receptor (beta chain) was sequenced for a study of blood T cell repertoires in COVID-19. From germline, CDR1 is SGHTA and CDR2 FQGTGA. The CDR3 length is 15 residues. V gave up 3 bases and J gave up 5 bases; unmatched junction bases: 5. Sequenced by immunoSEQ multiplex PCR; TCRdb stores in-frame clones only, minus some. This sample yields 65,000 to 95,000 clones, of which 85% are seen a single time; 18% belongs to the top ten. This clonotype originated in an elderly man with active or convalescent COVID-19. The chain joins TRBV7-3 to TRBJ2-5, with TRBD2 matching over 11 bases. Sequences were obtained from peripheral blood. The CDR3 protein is CASSFSGRASETQYF. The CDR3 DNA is TGTGCCAGCAGCTTTAGCGGGAGGGCCTCGGAGACCCAGTACTTC.